The 8 T cell receptor beta chains below come from one sample, sequenced in a study of blood T cell repertoires in COVID-19. The table came from immunoSEQ multiplex PCR; TCRdb's copy has only in-frame clones and leaves some out. The sample lists about 56,000 clones, 84% seen once, with roughly 13% in the top ten. The specimen was peripheral blood. Source of these receptors: an elderly woman with acute or convalescent COVID-19.

This clone showed up just a few times. V is TRBV19 and J is TRBJ1-4; 11 positions match TRBD1. The CDR3 loop spans 14 amino acids. Trimming took 4 bases from V and 7 from J; bases not matched to a gene: 2. CDR1 LNHDA and CDR2 SQIVND come from the germline V gene (reference sequence). The CDR3 sequence: CASSRGQGVEKLFF. The CDR3 region has the DNA TGTGCCAGTAGTAGGGGACAGGGGGTTGAAAAACTGTTTTTT. The complete variable domain, with remaining parts taken from reference TRBV19 and TRBJ1-4, reads DGGITQSPKYLFRKEGQNVTLSCEQNLNHDAMYWYRQDPGQGLRLIYYSQIVNDFQKGDIAEGYSVSREKKESFPLTVTSAQKNPTAFYLCASSRGQGVEKLFFGSGTQLSVL.

V usage is TRBV7-9 and J usage is TRBJ1-5, with 7 bases that match TRBD1. V lost 5 bases and J lost 1; bases outside the gene matches: 8. CDR1 is SEHNR, CDR2 FQNEAQ, per germline (reference sequence). The CDR3 runs 16 residues. The CDR3 nucleotides read TGTGCCAGCAGCCCGGGAGTGGGACAGAGCAATCAGCCCCAGCATTTT. Residues: CASSPGVGQSNQPQHF.

The chain carries TRBV5-1 and TRBJ1-2; perhaps TRBD1 as D (6 bases). CDR3 size: 13 residues. Germline V lookup: CDR1 SGHRS, CDR2 YFSETQ. Trimming shortened V by 1 base and J by 6 bases, and 10 bases separated the two germline ends. Written as DNA, the CDR3 is TGCGCCAGCAGCTTGACAGGGCAGGATGGCTACACCTTC. Translation: CASSLTGQDGYTF.

This chain connects TRBV5-8 to TRBJ1-6; tentative D call: TRBD1 (5 bases). V lost 5 bases and J lost 14, with 20 bases in between. The germline gives CDR1 SGHTS, CDR2 YDEGEE. This CDR3 contains 14 residues. CDR3 sequence reads: CASREPGGTRTLHF. DNA for the CDR3: TGTGCCAGCAGAGAACCGGGCGGGACGAGGACCCTCCACTTT.

The chain couples TRBV7-2 to TRBJ2-7; 10 bases line up with TRBD2. J gave up 6 bases and V 3 bases, and 8 bases lay outside the gene matches. Per the germline V gene, CDR1 is SGHTA and CDR2 is FQGNSA. The CDR3 is 15 amino acids. DNA of the CDR3: TGTGCCAGCAGCTTTCGGACTAGCGGTGAGGGCGAGCAGTACTTC. Protein: CASSFRTSGEGEQYF.

This clone occurred once. V is TRBV15 and J is TRBJ2-1; 11 nucleotides match TRBD2. V lost 3 bases, J lost 10 bases, and 8 bases stayed unmatched. The CDR3 is 15 amino acids. Looked up from germline, CDR1 is LNHNV and CDR2 is YYDKDF (reference sequence). The CDR3 is CATSSGTSGYREQFF. The CDR3 DNA reads as TGTGCCACCAGCAGCGGGACTAGCGGTTACAGGGAGCAGTTCTTC.

The genes are TRBV6-4 and TRBJ1-3; unclear D gene. CDR3 length: 14 amino acids. V gave up 4 bases and J gave up 2 bases, with 9 bases separating them. CDR1 is MRHNA and CDR2 is SNTAGT in the germline V gene. CDR3: CASSAWQAGNTIYF. The CDR3 DNA follows: TGTGCCAGCAGTGCCTGGCAGGCTGGAAACACCATATATTTT.

The chain links TRBV2 to TRBJ1-1; D not resolved. Between the trimmed V and J ends, which lost 2 bases and 1 base, there was a span of 5 bases. CDR1 is SNHLY, CDR2 FYNNEI, per germline. This CDR3 is built from 13 residues. CDR3 sequence: CASSEMRNTEAFF. Here the CDR3 DNA reads TGTGCCAGCAGTGAAATGAGGAACACTGAAGCTTTCTTT.